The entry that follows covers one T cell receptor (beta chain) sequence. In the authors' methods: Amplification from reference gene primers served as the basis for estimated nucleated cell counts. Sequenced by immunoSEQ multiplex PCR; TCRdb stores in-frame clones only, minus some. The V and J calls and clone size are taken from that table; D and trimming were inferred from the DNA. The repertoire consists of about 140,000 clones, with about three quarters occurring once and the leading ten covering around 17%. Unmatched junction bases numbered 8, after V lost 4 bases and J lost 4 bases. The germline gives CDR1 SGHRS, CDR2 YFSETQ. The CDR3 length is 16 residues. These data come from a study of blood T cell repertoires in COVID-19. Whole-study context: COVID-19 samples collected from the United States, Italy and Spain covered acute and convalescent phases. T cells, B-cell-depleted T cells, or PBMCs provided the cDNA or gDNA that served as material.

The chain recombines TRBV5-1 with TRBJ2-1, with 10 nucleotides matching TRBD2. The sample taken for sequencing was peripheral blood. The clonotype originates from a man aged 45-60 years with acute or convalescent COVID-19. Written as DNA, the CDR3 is TGCGCCAGCAGCCCGGGAGCGGGGGGGCCTTACAATGAGCAGTTCTTC. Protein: CASSPGAGGPYNEQFF. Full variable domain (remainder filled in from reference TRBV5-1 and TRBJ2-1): KAGVTQTPRYLIKTRGQQVTLSCSPISGHRSVSWYQQTPGQGLQFLFEYFSETQRNKGNFPGRFSGRQFSNSRSEMNVSTLELGDSALYLCASSPGAGGPYNEQFFGPGTRLTVL.